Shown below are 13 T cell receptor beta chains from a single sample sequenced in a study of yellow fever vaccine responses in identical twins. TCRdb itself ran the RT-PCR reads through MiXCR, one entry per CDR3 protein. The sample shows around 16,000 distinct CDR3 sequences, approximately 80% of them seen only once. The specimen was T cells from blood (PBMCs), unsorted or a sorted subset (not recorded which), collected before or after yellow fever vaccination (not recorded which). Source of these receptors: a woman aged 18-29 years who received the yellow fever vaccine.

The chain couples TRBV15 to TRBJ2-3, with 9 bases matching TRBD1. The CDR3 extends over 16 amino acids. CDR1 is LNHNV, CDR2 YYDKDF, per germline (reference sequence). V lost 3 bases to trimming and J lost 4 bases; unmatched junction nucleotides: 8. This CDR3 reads CATSREVGQGADTQYF. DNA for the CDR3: TGTGCCACCAGCAGGGAGGTGGGACAGGGCGCAGATACGCAGTATTTT. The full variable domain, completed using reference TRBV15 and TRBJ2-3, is DAMVIQNPRYQVTQFGKPVTLSCSQTLNHNVMYWYQQKSSQAPKLLFHYYDKDFNNEADTPDNFQSRRPNTSFCFLDIRSPGLGDTAMYLCATSREVGQGADTQYFGPGTRLTVL.

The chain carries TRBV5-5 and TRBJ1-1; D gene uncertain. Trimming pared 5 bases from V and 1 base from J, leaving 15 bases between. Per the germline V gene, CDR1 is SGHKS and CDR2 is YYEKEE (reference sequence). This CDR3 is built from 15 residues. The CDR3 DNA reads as TGTGCCAGCAGGCCCCCCGAGGGATGGAACACTGAAGCTTTCTTT. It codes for CASRPPEGWNTEAFF.

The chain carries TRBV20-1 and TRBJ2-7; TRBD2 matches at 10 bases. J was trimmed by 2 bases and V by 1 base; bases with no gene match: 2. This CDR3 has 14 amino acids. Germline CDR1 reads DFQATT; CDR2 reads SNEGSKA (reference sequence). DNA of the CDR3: TGCAGTGCTAGAGCACTAGCGGGGCCCTACGAGCAGTACTTC. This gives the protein CSARALAGPYEQYF.

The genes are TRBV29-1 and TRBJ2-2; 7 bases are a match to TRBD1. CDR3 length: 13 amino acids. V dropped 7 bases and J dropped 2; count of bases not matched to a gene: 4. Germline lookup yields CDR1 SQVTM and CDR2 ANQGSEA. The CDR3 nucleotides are TGCAGCGGTCGGGACAGCAACACCGGGGAGCTGTTTTTT. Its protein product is CSGRDSNTGELFF.

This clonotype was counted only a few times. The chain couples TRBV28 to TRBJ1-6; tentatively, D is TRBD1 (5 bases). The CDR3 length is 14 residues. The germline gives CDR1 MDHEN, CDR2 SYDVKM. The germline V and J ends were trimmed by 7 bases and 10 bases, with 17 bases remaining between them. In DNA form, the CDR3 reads TGTGCCAGCACCCTGACAGAGAGCAGATCACCCCTCCACTTT. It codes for CASTLTESRSPLHF.

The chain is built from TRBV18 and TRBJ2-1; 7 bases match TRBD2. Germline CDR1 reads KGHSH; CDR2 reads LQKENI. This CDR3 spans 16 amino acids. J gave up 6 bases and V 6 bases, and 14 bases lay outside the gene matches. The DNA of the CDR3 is TGTGCCAGCTCTCACGGACGGCAGGGAGGGAGCAATGAGCAGTTCTTC. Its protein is CASSHGRQGGSNEQFF.

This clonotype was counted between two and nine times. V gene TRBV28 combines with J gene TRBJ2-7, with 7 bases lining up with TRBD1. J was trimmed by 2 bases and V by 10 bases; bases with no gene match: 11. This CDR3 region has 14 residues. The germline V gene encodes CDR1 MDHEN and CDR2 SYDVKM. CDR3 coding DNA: TGTGCCACCACGACAGGGACCTTACCCTACGAGCAGTACTTC. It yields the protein CATTTGTLPYEQYF.

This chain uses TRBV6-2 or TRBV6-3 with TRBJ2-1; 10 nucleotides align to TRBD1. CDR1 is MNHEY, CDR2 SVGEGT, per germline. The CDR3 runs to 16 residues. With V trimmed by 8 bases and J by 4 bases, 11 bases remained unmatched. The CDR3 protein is CASWGYGTGAYNEQFF. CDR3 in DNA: TGTGCCAGCTGGGGTTATGGGACAGGGGCTTACAATGAGCAGTTCTTC.

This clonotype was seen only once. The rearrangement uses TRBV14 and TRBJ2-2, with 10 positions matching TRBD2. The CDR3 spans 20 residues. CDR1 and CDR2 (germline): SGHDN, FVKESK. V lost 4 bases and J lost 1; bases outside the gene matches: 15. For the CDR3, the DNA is TGTGCCAGCAGCCCTCTGCTCGGGGGGCTAGCGGGGGTGAACACCGGGGAGCTGTTTTTT. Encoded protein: CASSPLLGGLAGVNTGELFF. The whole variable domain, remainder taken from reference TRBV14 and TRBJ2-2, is EAGVTQFPSHSVIEKGQTVTLRCDPISGHDNLYWYRRVMGKEIKFLLHFVKESKQDESGMPNNRFLAERTGGTYSTLKVQPAELEDSGVYFCASSPLLGGLAGVNTGELFFGEGSRLTVL.

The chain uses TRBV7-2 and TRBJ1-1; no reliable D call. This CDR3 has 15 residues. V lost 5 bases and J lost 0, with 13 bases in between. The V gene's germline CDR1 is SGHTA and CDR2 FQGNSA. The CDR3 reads CASSVDGVMNTEAFF. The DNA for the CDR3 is TGTGCCAGCAGCGTGGACGGAGTCATGAACACTGAAGCTTTCTTT.

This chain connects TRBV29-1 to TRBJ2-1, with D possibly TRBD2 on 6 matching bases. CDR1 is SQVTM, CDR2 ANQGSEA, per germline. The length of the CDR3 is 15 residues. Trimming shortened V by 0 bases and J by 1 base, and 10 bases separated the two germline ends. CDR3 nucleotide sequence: TGCAGCGTTGAAGATCGGGGGTCTTCCTACAATGAGCAGTTCTTC. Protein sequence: CSVEDRGSSYNEQFF.

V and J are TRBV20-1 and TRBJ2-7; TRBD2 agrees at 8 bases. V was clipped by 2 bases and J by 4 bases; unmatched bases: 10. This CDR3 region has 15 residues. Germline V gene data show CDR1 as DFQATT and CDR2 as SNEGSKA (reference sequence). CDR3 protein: CSARFTGGSVYEQYF. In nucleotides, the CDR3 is TGCAGTGCTAGATTTACGGGAGGGAGTGTATACGAGCAGTACTTC.

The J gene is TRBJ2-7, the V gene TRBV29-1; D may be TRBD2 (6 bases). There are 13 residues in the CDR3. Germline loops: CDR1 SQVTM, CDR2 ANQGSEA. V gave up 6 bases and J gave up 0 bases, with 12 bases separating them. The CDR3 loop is CSVAGTFSYEQYF. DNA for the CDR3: TGCAGCGTCGCCGGGACTTTCTCCTACGAGCAGTACTTC.